The rows below give T cell receptor beta chains drawn from one sample of a study of blood T cell repertoires in COVID-19. Using immunoSEQ multiplex PCR, the repertoire was profiled, and TCRdb retains in-frame clones only, with some absent. This sample yields 150,000 to 200,000 clones, of which roughly three quarters are seen a single time; about 18% belongs to the top ten. Sequenced: peripheral blood. These receptor sequences come from a man aged 60 to 69 with active or convalescent COVID-19. Each CDR3 is given with its conserved first and last residue. The order of the fields is J gene, V gene, clone size, D gene, CDR3 protein, CDR3 DNA. A D gene is named only where the DNA matches it firmly. Clone size appears in some rows only: once, few, many, or a class for an expanded clone.

TRBJ1-4	TRBV5-1	.	TRBD1	CATRGQPNEKLFF	TGCGCCACTCGGGGACAGCCAAATGAAAAACTGTTTTTT
TRBJ1-4	TRBV5-5	.	TRBD1	CASSLLGGTGVRNNEKLFF	TGTGCCAGCAGCTTGTTGGGCGGGACAGGGGTCCGAAATAATGAAAAACTGTTTTTT
TRBJ2-1	TRBV7-8	.	.	CASSPIDSEQFF	TGTGCCAGCAGCCCTATAGATTCGGAGCAGTTCTTC
TRBJ2-4	TRBV3-1/TRBV3-2	once	.	CASSQVGGGAKNIQYF	TGTGCCAGCAGCCAAGTGGGAGGGGGAGCCAAAAACATTCAGTACTTC
TRBJ2-7	TRBV6-6	few	TRBD2	CASSYGSGRGYEQYF	TGTGCCAGCAGTTACGGTAGCGGGAGGGGCTACGAGCAGTACTTC
TRBJ2-5	TRBV11-3	once	.	CASSLGLNSVEETQYF	TGTGCCAGCAGCTTAGGCTTGAATAGCGTGGAAGAGACCCAGTACTTC
TRBJ2-7	TRBV5-1	once	.	CASSVVVAGEQYF	TGCGCCAGCAGCGTTGTCGTCGCGGGGGAGCAGTACTTC
TRBJ1-6	TRBV7-5	.	.	CVRSLLWLGSPLHF	TGTGTCAGAAGCTTACTCTGGCTAGGCTCACCCCTCCACTTT
TRBJ1-5	TRBV19	.	.	CASSTPEGYSNQPQHF	TGTGCCAGTAGTACCCCGGAGGGATATAGCAATCAGCCCCAGCATTTT
TRBJ2-7	TRBV28	.	.	CASRRRGGGIHYEQYF	TGTGCCAGCAGAAGGAGGGGGGGTGGGATCCACTACGAGCAGTACTTC
TRBJ2-3	TRBV6-6	.	.	CASRPRGGGTDTQYF	TGTGCCAGCAGGCCTAGGGGTGGTGGCACAGATACGCAGTATTTT
TRBJ1-5	TRBV5-5	.	TRBD1	CASSSRDSRPNQPQHF	TGTGCCAGCAGCTCCCGGGACAGTCGGCCCAATCAGCCCCAGCATTTT
TRBJ2-7	TRBV4-3	.	TRBD1	CASSQTDEVPGQGGIAYEQYF	TGCGCCAGCAGCCAAACGGACGAGGTACCGGGACAGGGGGGTATTGCCTACGAGCAGTACTTC
TRBJ2-5	TRBV3-1/TRBV3-2	.	.	CASSQETAETQYF	TGTGCCAGCAGCCAAGAGACAGCAGAGACCCAGTACTTC
TRBJ1-2	TRBV6-2/TRBV6-3	few	.	CASSLRGADGYTF	TGTGCCAGCAGCTTACGGGGGGCTGACGGCTACACCTTC
TRBJ1-6	TRBV18	.	TRBD1	CASSPRQGGNSPLHF	TGTGCCAGCTCACCTCGACAGGGAGGAAACTCACCCCTCCACTTT
TRBJ2-5	TRBV7-7	.	.	CASSLGGGRQETQYF	TGTGCCAGCAGCTTAGGAGGGGGTCGGCAAGAGACCCAGTACTTC
TRBJ2-7	TRBV6-2/TRBV6-3	.	.	CASSYSSSEQYF	TGTGCCAGCAGTTACTCTTCATCCGAGCAGTACTTC
TRBJ1-4	TRBV19	.	TRBD1	CASSSGQGTNEKLFF	TGTGCCAGTAGTAGCGGACAGGGAACTAATGAAAAACTGTTTTTT
TRBJ2-5	TRBV4-1	.	TRBD2	CASSPGGAQETQYF	TGCGCCAGCAGCCCCGGGGGGGCGCAAGAGACCCAGTACTTC
TRBJ1-2	TRBV9	.	TRBD1	CASSVGGQGNYGYTF	TGTGCCAGCAGCGTAGGTGGACAGGGCAACTATGGCTACACCTTC
TRBJ1-4	TRBV28	.	TRBD1	CASSSLRTGETGKLFF	TGTGCCAGCAGCTCCCTGCGGACAGGGGAGACGGGAAAACTGTTTTTT
TRBJ2-7	TRBV9	.	TRBD2	CASSPRLAGEQYF	TGTGCCAGCAGCCCACGACTAGCGGGAGAGCAGTACTTC
TRBJ2-4	TRBV3-1/TRBV3-2	.	TRBD2	CASSPSSGLAKNIQYF	TGTGCCAGCAGCCCGTCTAGCGGGCTAGCCAAAAACATTCAGTACTTC
TRBJ2-5	TRBV7-3	.	TRBD2	CASSLSGRGETQYF	TGTGCCAGCAGCTTAAGCGGGAGAGGAGAGACCCAGTACTTC
TRBJ2-3	TRBV11-2	.	TRBD2	CASSPTAGGPGDTQYF	TGTGCCAGCAGCCCCACAGCGGGAGGGCCAGGGGATACGCAGTATTTT
TRBJ1-1	TRBV5-4	.	.	CASSLMGGTEAFF	TGTGCCAGCAGCTTGATGGGGGGCACTGAAGCTTTCTTT
TRBJ2-2	TRBV4-2	.	.	CASSPGIVAGELFF	TGTGCCAGCAGCCCGGGAATAGTAGCCGGGGAGCTGTTTTTT
TRBJ1-2	TRBV12-3/TRBV12-4	.	.	CASSPLRRYGYTF	TGTGCCAGCAGTCCCCTAAGGCGGTATGGCTACACCTTC
TRBJ2-7	TRBV4-3	.	.	CASSQAEGTPYEQYF	TGCGCCAGCAGCCAAGCGGAAGGGACACCCTACGAGCAGTACTTC
TRBJ1-1	TRBV5-5	.	.	CASSFSGVGHTEAFF	TGTGCCAGCAGCTTCAGCGGGGTGGGACACACTGAAGCTTTCTTT
TRBJ2-4	TRBV3-1/TRBV3-2	.	.	CASSHNTGSGGIQYF	TGTGCCAGCAGTCACAATACGGGATCCGGGGGCATTCAGTACTTC
TRBJ1-1	TRBV5-6	.	.	CASSLPGRRVTEAFF	TGTGCCAGCAGCCTACCTGGGAGAAGGGTTACTGAAGCTTTCTTT
TRBJ1-5	TRBV19	.	.	CASSSRVNQPQHF	TGTGCCAGTAGTAGCCGAGTCAATCAGCCCCAGCATTTT
TRBJ2-2	TRBV18	.	.	CASSPDSLTNTGELFF	TGTGCCAGCTCACCAGACAGTTTAACGAACACCGGGGAGCTGTTTTTT
TRBJ2-7	TRBV9	.	TRBD2	CASSARGSSYEQYF	TGTGCCAGCAGCGCCCGCGGGAGCTCCTACGAGCAGTACTTC
TRBJ2-5	TRBV19	.	.	CASSPLWDTTQETQYF	TGTGCCAGTAGTCCTTTGTGGGACACCACTCAAGAGACCCAGTACTTC
TRBJ2-3	TRBV3-1/TRBV3-2	.	.	CASSQESQYTDTQYF	TGTGCCAGCAGCCAAGAAAGTCAGTACACAGATACGCAGTATTTT
TRBJ1-1	TRBV7-2	.	.	CASSLLFGRQNTEAFF	TGTGCCAGCAGCTTATTGTTTGGGAGACAGAACACTGAAGCTTTCTTT
TRBJ2-7	TRBV7-9	.	TRBD1	CASSLGGTAEQYF	TGTGCCAGCAGCTTAGGGGGGACAGCCGAGCAGTACTTC
TRBJ1-2	TRBV5-1	.	TRBD1	CASSQPGQGHYGYTF	TGCGCCAGCAGCCAACCGGGACAGGGGCACTATGGCTACACCTTC
TRBJ2-7	TRBV5-5	.	TRBD1	CASSPDRGISYEQYF	TGTGCCAGCAGCCCGGACAGGGGCATTTCCTACGAGCAGTACTTC
TRBJ2-2	TRBV19	.	TRBD1	CASSTGQGTGELFF	TGTGCCAGTAGTACCGGACAGGGAACCGGGGAGCTGTTTTTT
TRBJ1-3	TRBV18	.	.	CASSREPDSYENTIYF	TGTGCCAGCTCACGGGAACCCGACAGCTACGAAAACACCATATATTTT
TRBJ2-4	TRBV15	.	TRBD2	CATSREGAGAAKNIQYF	TGTGCCACCAGCAGAGAAGGAGCGGGAGCGGCCAAAAACATTCAGTACTTC
TRBJ2-2	TRBV7-3	.	.	CASSLLAEGAGELFF	TGTGCCAGCAGCTTACTAGCGGAGGGGGCCGGGGAGCTGTTTTTT
TRBJ1-1	TRBV25-1	.	.	CASSEYGIINTEAFF	TGTGCCAGCAGTGAATACGGGATAATAAACACTGAAGCTTTCTTT
TRBJ2-7	TRBV5-5	.	TRBD2	CASSLVPGGGDEQYF	TGTGCCAGCAGCTTGGTTCCCGGGGGAGGGGACGAGCAGTACTTC
TRBJ1-5	TRBV6-2/TRBV6-3	.	.	CASSYSGITPQPQHF	TGTGCCAGCAGTTACTCGGGCATAACCCCTCAGCCCCAGCATTTT
TRBJ1-5	TRBV6-5	.	TRBD1	CASSYRGTGDQPQHF	TGTGCCAGCAGCTACCGAGGGACAGGGGATCAGCCCCAGCATTTT